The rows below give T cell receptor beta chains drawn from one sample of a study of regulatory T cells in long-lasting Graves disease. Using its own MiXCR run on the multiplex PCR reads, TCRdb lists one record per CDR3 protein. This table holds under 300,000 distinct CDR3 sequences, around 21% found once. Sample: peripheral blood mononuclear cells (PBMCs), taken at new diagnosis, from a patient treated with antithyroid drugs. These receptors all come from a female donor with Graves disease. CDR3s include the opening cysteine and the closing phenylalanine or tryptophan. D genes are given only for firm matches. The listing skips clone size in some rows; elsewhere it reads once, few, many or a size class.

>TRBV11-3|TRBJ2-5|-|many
TGTGCCAGCAGCGCCGGGAGTGCGCAAGAGACCCAGTACTTC
CASSAGSAQETQYF
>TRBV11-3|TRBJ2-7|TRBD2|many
TGTGCCAGCAGTCCTAGAGCGGGGCTGCGGGGTTACGAGCAGTACTTC
CASSPRAGLRGYEQYF
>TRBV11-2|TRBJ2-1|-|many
TGTGCCAGCAGCTTAGGAGTAGTCGGTGAGCAGTTCTTC
CASSLGVVGEQFF
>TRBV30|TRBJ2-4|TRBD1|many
TGTGCCTGGGGCCCTCGGACAGGGAGTAACATTCAGTACTTC
CAWGPRTGSNIQYF
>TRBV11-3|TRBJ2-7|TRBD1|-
TGTGCCAGCAGCCCGAATTGGGGACAGGGAGGCGAGCAGTACTTC
CASSPNWGQGGEQYF
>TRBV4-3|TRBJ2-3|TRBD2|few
TGCGCCAGCAGCCAGAGACTAGCGGGAGCGGTAGATACGCAGTATTTT
CASSQRLAGAVDTQYF
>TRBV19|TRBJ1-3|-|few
TGTGCCAGTAGTCCCCGAGGGACTAACTCTGGAAACACCATATATTTT
CASSPRGTNSGNTIYF
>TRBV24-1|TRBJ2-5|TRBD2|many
TGTGCCACCAGTGATCCAACGCCTACTAGCGGGCGGATTCAAGAGACCCAGTACTTC
CATSDPTPTSGRIQETQYF
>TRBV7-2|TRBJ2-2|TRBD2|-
TGTGCCAGCAGCGGCGGGGGGGCCTTCCACGGGAAGCTGTTTTTT
CASSGGGAFHGKLFF
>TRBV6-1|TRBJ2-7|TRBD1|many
TGTGCCAGCAGTGAGACAGGGAATATCTACGAGCAGTACTTC
CASSETGNIYEQYF
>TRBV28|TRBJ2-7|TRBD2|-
TGTGCCAGCAGTACGGGACTAGCGGATTACGAGCAGTACTTC
CASSTGLADYEQYF
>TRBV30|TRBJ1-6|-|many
TGTGCCTGTCCGTACCGCAATTGGGGGCAAGCGAAGTCACCCCTCCACTTT
CACPYRNWGQAKSPLHF
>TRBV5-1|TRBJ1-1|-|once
TGCGCCAGCAGCTTGGCCGAGGGTCGAGGTGAAGCTTTCTTT
CASSLAEGRGEAFF
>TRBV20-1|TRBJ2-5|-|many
TGCAGTGCTAGCCCGTCAGGGTGGCTAGAGACCCAGTACTTC
CSASPSGWLETQYF
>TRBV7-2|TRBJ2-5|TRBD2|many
TGTGCCAGCAGCTTTCTAACTAGCGGTGAGACCCAGTACTTC
CASSFLTSGETQYF
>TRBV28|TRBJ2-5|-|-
TGTGCCAGCAGTTTAGGGGGGCTCTATGGGACCCAGTACTTC
CASSLGGLYGTQYF
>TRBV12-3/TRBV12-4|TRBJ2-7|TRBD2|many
TGTGCCAGCAGTGAGGGACTAGCGGGAGGGAGAAGCTCCTACGAGCAGTACTTC
CASSEGLAGGRSSYEQYF
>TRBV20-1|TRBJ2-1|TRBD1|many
TGCAGTGCTAGACAGACAGGGATTCACAATGAGCAGTTCTTC
CSARQTGIHNEQFF
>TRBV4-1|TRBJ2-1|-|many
TGCGCCAGCAGCCAAGTCGTACAAAGGGACAATGAGCAGTTCTTC
CASSQVVQRDNEQFF
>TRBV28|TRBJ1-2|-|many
TGTGCCAGCAGTACTAACAGCTTCTATGGCTACACCTTC
CASSTNSFYGYTF
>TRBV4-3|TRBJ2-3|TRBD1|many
TGCGCCAGCAGCCTACAGGGGGTAGGCGGCACAGATACGCAGTATTTT
CASSLQGVGGTDTQYF
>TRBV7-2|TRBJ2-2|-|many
TGTGCCAGCAGCCCCGACACGAACACCGGGGAGCTGTTTTTT
CASSPDTNTGELFF
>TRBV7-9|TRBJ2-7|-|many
TGTGCCAGCAGCGTAGCAGGAGAGCAGTACTTC
CASSVAGEQYF
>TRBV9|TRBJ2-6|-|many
TGTGCCAGCAGCGCCGAGTACTCAGGGGATGCAGGGGCCAACGTCCTGACTTTC
CASSAEYSGDAGANVLTF
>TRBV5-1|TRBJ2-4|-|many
TGCGCCAGCAGCTTGGGTCAGGGTGGGGGAAACATTCAGTACTTC
CASSLGQGGGNIQYF
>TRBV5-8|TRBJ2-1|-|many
TGTGCCAGCAGCTTGGCAGGGCCGACCTACAATGAGCAGTTCTTC
CASSLAGPTYNEQFF
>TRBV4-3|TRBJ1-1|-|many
TGCGCCAGCAGCCAAGATGCACGGGCCACTGAAGCTTTCTTT
CASSQDARATEAFF
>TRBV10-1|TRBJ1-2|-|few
TGCGCCAGCAGGAAAGGAGCTAACTATGGCTACACCTTC
CASRKGANYGYTF
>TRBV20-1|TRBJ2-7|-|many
TGCAGTGCGATGGACGGGTCCTACGAGCAGTACTTC
CSAMDGSYEQYF
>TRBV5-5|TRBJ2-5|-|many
TGTGCCAGCAGCTTGGCCATTGCAGGGTCGACGTCCCAGTACTTC
CASSLAIAGSTSQYF